One sample yielded the 20 T cell receptor beta chains listed below, sequenced in a study of memory CD4+ T cells and cytomegalovirus serostatus. The repertoire was sequenced with immunoSEQ multiplex PCR; TCRdb's copy has only in-frame clones and lacks some. The sample holds approximately 41,000 clones, less than 80% seen once. The sort gate was single viable CD3+CD4+CD8-CD45RO+ cells for memory CD4+ T cells. Sample: memory CD4+ T cells from blood. The receptors were gathered from an adult in good health and CMV-seronegative.

This chain joins TRBV2 and TRBJ2-1; D gene ambiguous. Trimming pared 6 bases from V and 4 bases from J, leaving 7 bases between. The CDR3 totals 12 residues. The germline gives CDR1 SNHLY, CDR2 FYNNEI. CDR3 protein: CASRDQYNEQFF. CDR3 nucleotide sequence: TGTGCCAGCAGAGACCAGTACAATGAGCAGTTCTTC.

The J gene is TRBJ1-5, the V gene TRBV7-2; no clear D gene. Trimming removed 4 bases at V and 0 bases at J, with 7 bases between. The CDR3 has 14 residues. Germline lookup yields CDR1 SGHTA and CDR2 FQGNSA. CDR3 amino acids: CASSSDYSNQPQHF. The CDR3 nucleotides are TGTGCCAGCAGCTCTGACTATAGCAATCAGCCCCAGCATTTT.

This clone was seen only a few times. The chain is built from TRBV5-8 and TRBJ2-1, with D possibly called TRBD1 or TRBD2 (6 bases each). V was cut by 3 bases and J by 8 bases, with 15 bases left in between. Germline CDR1 and CDR2: SGHTS and YDEGEE. CDR3 length equals 14 residues. CDR3 nucleotide sequence: TGTGCCAGCAGCTATGGAATAAGGGGGGATGAGCAGTTCTTC. Protein: CASSYGIRGDEQFF. Full variable domain (outside the CDR3, taken from reference TRBV5-8 and TRBJ2-1): EAGVTQSPTHLIKTRGQQATLRCSPISGHTSVYWYQQALGLGLQFLLWYDEGEERNRGNFPPRFSGRQFPNYSSELNVNALELEDSALYLCASSYGIRGDEQFFGPGTRLTVL.

The chain carries TRBV27 and TRBJ2-2, with D tentatively TRBD2 (5 bases). CDR1 and CDR2 (germline): MNHEY, SMNVEV (reference sequence). V was shortened by 3 bases and J by 0 bases, with 11 bases between the two germline ends. The CDR3 totals 16 residues. As DNA, the CDR3 is TGTGCCAGCAGTTTCGAGGGTGGGCCGAACACCGGGGAGCTGTTTTTT. It translates to CASSFEGGPNTGELFF.

This clone was observed a handful of times. CDR3 DNA: TGTGCCAGTAGTATTCGTTTGTGGGGGACCTACATTCCCACCTTC. Its protein is CASSIRLWGTYIPTF. The V call is TRBV19, the J call TRBJ1-2; D possibly corresponds to TRBD1 (5 bases). V was clipped by 3 bases and J by 13 bases, with 24 bases between them. The CDR3 totals 15 residues. CDR1 and CDR2 (germline): LNHDA, SQIVND (reference sequence).

The chain recombines TRBV27 with TRBJ2-2; 11 nucleotides match TRBD2. The CDR3 loop spans 16 amino acids. Looked up from germline, CDR1 is MNHEY and CDR2 is SMNVEV (reference sequence). Trimming cost V 5 bases and J 3 bases; bases outside gene matches: 5. CDR3 sequence (DNA): TGTGCCAGCAGTCCACCGACTAGCGGGGACACCGGGGAGCTGTTTTTT. Translating it yields CASSPPTSGDTGELFF.

This chain joins TRBV28 and TRBJ1-2; TRBD1 aligns across 11 bases. J was trimmed by 7 bases and V by 2 bases; bases with no gene match: 3. CDR3 length: 14 residues. Germline-derived CDR1 and CDR2 are MDHEN and SYDVKM. The CDR3 DNA reads TGTGCCAGCAGTTTACCGGGACAGGGGGGTGGCTACACCTTC. It yields the protein CASSLPGQGGGYTF.

The chain combines TRBV19 with TRBJ2-1, with 9 bases that match TRBD2. The junction had 9 bases not matched to a gene; V was cut back by 6 bases and J by 6 bases. Per the germline V gene, CDR1 is LNHDA and CDR2 is SQIVND (reference sequence). This CDR3 contains 15 residues. The CDR3 is CASSLSGRLGNEQFF. In nucleotides, the CDR3 is TGTGCCAGTAGCCTTAGCGGGAGATTGGGCAATGAGCAGTTCTTC. Full variable domain (outside the CDR3, taken from reference TRBV19 and TRBJ2-1): DGGITQSPKYLFRKEGQNVTLSCEQNLNHDAMYWYRQDPGQGLRLIYYSQIVNDFQKGDIAEGYSVSREKKESFPLTVTSAQKNPTAFYLCASSLSGRLGNEQFFGPGTRLTVL.

The DNA of the CDR3 is TGTGCCAGCAGCGCCCTGGGTGCCAACACCAACTATAGCACAGATACGCAGTATTTT. Translation: CASSALGANTNYSTDTQYF. This chain joins TRBV7-9 and TRBJ2-3; D is ambiguous. Germline lookup yields CDR1 SEHNR and CDR2 FQNEAQ (reference sequence). Trimming removed 5 bases at V and 0 bases at J, with 24 bases between. This CDR3 region has 19 residues.

The chain employs TRBV2 and TRBJ1-1; D might be TRBD1 (6 bases). Deletions cut 4 bases from V and 8 bases from J, with 11 bases between. Germline assignment: CDR1 SNHLY and CDR2 FYNNEI. The CDR3 has 12 residues. CDR3: CASSGTGPEAFF. Written as DNA, the CDR3 is TGTGCCAGCAGTGGAACAGGGCCCGAAGCTTTCTTT.

V and J are TRBV4-3 and TRBJ2-7; 7 bases are a match to TRBD2. This CDR3 spans 15 amino acids. With V trimmed by 0 bases and J by 6 bases, 8 bases remained unmatched. Germline CDR1 reads LGHNA; CDR2 reads YSLEER. CDR3 in amino acids: CASSQEWTSQREQYF. Written as DNA, the CDR3 is TGCGCCAGCAGCCAAGAGTGGACTAGTCAGCGCGAGCAGTACTTC.

The chain links TRBV2 to TRBJ2-7, with 8 bases aligning to TRBD1. CDR1 and CDR2 (germline): SNHLY, FYNNEI. This CDR3 contains 17 residues. J was trimmed by 1 base and V by 3 bases; bases with no gene match: 11. The CDR3 DNA reads as TGTGCCAGCAGTGAGCTCAAGACAGGGGTTGGTTCCTACGAGCAGTACTTC. This translates into CASSELKTGVGSYEQYF. The full variable domain, rest sourced from reference TRBV2 and TRBJ2-7, is EPEVTQTPSHQVTQMGQEVILRCVPISNHLYFYWYRQILGQKVEFLVSFYNNEISEKSEIFDDQFSVERPDGSNFTLKIRSTKLEDSAMYFCASSELKTGVGSYEQYFGPGTRLTVT.

The chain employs TRBV7-9 and TRBJ2-4; 7 nucleotides align to TRBD2. Trimming took 4 bases from V and 3 from J; bases not matched to a gene: 3. The CDR3 is made up of 14 amino acids. Germline lookup yields CDR1 SEHNR and CDR2 FQNEAQ (reference sequence). DNA of the CDR3: TGTGCCAGCAGCTGGGGGAGGGACAAAAACATTCAGTACTTC. Translating gives CASSWGRDKNIQYF.

This clone was seen a handful of times. J is TRBJ1-2 and V is TRBV7-2; D is possibly TRBD1 (5 bases). This CDR3 has 12 residues. Per germline, CDR1 SGHTA and CDR2 FQGNSA. Trimming removed 3 bases from V and 8 bases from J, with 10 bases in between. The CDR3 sequence is CASSLDIGGYTF. The CDR3 DNA reads TGTGCCAGCAGCTTGGACATTGGAGGCTACACCTTC.

For the CDR3, the DNA is TGTGCCAGCAGTTTCGGGACAATTTACAATGAGCAGTTCTTC. Translating it yields CASSFGTIYNEQFF. The chain joins TRBV6-5 to TRBJ2-1, with D tentatively TRBD1 (6 bases). Germline-derived CDR1 and CDR2 are MNHEY and SVGAGI. The V gene lost 4 bases and the J gene lost 4 bases, with 11 bases spanning the gap. The CDR3 has 14 residues.

The rearrangement joins TRBV7-9 to TRBJ2-7; 9 bases map to TRBD2. The CDR3 spans 15 residues. The trim removed 7 bases at V and 0 bases at J, leaving 7 bases unmatched. Germline assignment: CDR1 SEHNR and CDR2 FQNEAQ (reference sequence). The CDR3 spells CASTATSGSSYEQYF. The CDR3 DNA reads TGTGCCAGCACCGCGACTAGCGGTAGCTCCTACGAGCAGTACTTC.

The CDR3 here is CASSPKQGLDEKLFF. In DNA, the CDR3 is TGTGCCAGCAGCCCCAAACAGGGGTTGGATGAAAAACTGTTTTTT. The chain links TRBV7-8 to TRBJ1-4; 7 nucleotides line up with TRBD1. The germline CDR1 and CDR2 sequences are SGHVS and FQNEAQ. J was trimmed by 6 bases and V by 5 bases; bases with no gene match: 9. The CDR3 consists of 15 residues.

The rearrangement links TRBV6-1 to TRBJ2-3; 7 bases map to TRBD2. The V segment lost 6 bases and the J segment 5 bases; nucleotides outside the gene matches: 11. This CDR3 is 15 amino acids long. Germline-derived CDR1 and CDR2 are MNHNS and SASEGT. The DNA of the CDR3 is TGTGCCAGCAGAGCTCCGACGGGCGGGGGAGATACGCAGTATTTT. Encoded protein: CASRAPTGGGDTQYF.

The chain joins TRBV5-1 to TRBJ2-7, with 8 bases fitting TRBD1. Germline V gene data show CDR1 as SGHRS and CDR2 as YFSETQ. This CDR3 spans 13 amino acids. Germline trimming cut 6 bases from V and 5 bases from J; bases unmatched to any gene: 7. CDR3: CASTDTGGNEQYF. CDR3 bases: TGCGCCAGCACAGATACAGGGGGTAACGAGCAGTACTTC.

The chain links TRBV19 to TRBJ2-1; 13 nucleotides match TRBD2. The ends lost 3 bases at V and 7 bases at J; junction bases unmatched: 3. CDR1 is LNHDA, CDR2 SQIVND, per germline (reference sequence). The CDR3 length is 15 residues. CDR3 nucleotide sequence: TGTGCCAGTAGTATCCCGGGACTAGCGGGAAATGAGCAGTTCTTC. Its protein is CASSIPGLAGNEQFF.